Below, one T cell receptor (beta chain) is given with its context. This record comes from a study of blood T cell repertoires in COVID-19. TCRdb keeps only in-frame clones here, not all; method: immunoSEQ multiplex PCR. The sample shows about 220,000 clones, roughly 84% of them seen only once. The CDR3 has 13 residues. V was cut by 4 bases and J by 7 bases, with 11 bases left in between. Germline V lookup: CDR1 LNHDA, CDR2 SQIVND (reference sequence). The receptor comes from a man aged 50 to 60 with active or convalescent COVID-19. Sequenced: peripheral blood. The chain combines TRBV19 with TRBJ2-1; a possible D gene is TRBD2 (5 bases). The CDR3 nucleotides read TGTGCCAGTAGTACCTCGGGATGGAATGAGCAGTTCTTC. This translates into CASSTSGWNEQFF.